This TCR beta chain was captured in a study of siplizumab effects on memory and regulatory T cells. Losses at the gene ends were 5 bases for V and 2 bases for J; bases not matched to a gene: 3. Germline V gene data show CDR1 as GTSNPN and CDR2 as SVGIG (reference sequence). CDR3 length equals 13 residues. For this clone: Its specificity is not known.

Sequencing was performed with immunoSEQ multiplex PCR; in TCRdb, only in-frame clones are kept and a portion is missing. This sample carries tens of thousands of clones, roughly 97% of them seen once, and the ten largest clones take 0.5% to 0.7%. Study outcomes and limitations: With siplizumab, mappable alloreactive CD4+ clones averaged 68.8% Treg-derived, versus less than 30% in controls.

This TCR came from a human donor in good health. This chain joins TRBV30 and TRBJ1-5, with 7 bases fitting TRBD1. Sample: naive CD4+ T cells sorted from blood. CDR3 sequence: CAWAGGRNQPQHF. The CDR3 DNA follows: TGTGCCTGGGCAGGGGGACGCAATCAGCCCCAGCATTTT.